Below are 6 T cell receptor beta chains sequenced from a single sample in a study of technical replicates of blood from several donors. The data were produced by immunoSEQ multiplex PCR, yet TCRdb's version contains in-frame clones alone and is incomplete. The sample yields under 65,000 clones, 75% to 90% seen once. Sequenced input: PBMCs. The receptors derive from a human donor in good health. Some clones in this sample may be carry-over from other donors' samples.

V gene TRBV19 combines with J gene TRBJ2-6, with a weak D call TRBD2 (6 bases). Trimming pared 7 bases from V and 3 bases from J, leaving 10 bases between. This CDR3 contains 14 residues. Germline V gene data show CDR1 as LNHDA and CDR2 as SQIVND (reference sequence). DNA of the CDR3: TGTGCCAGTACCAGGGAGGTTGGGGCCAACGTCCTGACTTTC. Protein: CASTREVGANVLTF.

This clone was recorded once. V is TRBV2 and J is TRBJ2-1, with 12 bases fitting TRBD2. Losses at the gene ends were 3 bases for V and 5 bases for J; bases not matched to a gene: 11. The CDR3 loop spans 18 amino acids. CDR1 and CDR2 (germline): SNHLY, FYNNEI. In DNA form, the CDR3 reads TGTGCCAGCAGTGATCCGAGGAGACTAGCGGGAGCCCACAATGAGCAGTTCTTC. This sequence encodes CASSDPRRLAGAHNEQFF. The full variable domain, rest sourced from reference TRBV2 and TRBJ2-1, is EPEVTQTPSHQVTQMGQEVILRCVPISNHLYFYWYRQILGQKVEFLVSFYNNEISEKSEIFDDQFSVERPDGSNFTLKIRSTKLEDSAMYFCASSDPRRLAGAHNEQFFGPGTRLTVL.

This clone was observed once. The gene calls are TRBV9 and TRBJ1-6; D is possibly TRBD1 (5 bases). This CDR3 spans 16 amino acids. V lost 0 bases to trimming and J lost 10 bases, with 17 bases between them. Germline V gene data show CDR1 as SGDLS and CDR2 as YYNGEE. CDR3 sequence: CASSVGTSFGLSPLHF. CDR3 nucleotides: TGTGCCAGCAGCGTAGGGACAAGTTTCGGGTTGTCACCCCTCCACTTT.

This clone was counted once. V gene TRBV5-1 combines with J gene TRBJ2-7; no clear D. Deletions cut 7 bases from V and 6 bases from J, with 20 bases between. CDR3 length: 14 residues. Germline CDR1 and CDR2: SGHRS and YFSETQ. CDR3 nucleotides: TGCGCCAGCGCACCGTTTGGCGCGGCTGTCGAGCAGTACTTC. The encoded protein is CASAPFGAAVEQYF. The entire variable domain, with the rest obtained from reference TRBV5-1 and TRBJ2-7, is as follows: KAGVTQTPRYLIKTRGQQVTLSCSPISGHRSVSWYQQTPGQGLQFLFEYFSETQRNKGNFPGRFSGRQFSNSRSEMNVSTLELGDSALYLCASAPFGAAVEQYFGPGTRLTVT.

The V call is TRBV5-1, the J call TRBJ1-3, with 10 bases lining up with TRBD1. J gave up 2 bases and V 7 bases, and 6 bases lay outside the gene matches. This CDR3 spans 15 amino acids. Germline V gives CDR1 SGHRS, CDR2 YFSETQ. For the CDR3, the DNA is TGCGCCAGCCGTGCGGACAGGGGGACTGGAAACACCATATATTTT. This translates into CASRADRGTGNTIYF.

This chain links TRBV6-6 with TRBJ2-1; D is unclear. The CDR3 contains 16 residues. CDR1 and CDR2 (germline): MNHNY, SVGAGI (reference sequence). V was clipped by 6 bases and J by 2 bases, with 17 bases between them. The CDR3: CASRSLIFGAYNEQFF. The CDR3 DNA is TGTGCCAGCAGGAGCCTGATATTTGGAGCCTACAATGAGCAGTTCTTC.